This entry features one T cell receptor beta chain sequence. Sequencing was performed with immunoSEQ multiplex PCR; in TCRdb, only in-frame clones are kept and a portion is missing. This repertoire shows about 250,000 clones, around 90% found once; its top ten account for 0.95% to 1%. The data stem from a study of blood T cell repertoires in COVID-19. Study details: Italy, Spain and the United States were the sources of the convalescent and acute COVID-19 samples. Nucleic acid was either cDNA or gDNA, and it came from T cells, B-cell-depleted T cells, or PBMCs.

CDR3 length: 11 residues. V was shortened by 6 bases and J by 7 bases, with 9 bases between the two germline ends. Germline lookup yields CDR1 MNHEY and CDR2 SVGEGT. This sequence joins TRBV6-2 or TRBV6-3 and TRBJ1-1; possible D gene TRBD1, 5 bases. The material sequenced was peripheral blood. This TCR was recovered from a woman aged 40 to 50 who had recovered from COVID-19. The CDR3 nucleotides read TGTGCCAGCAGCCAAGGGGTTGAAGCTTTCTTT. This translates into CASSQGVEAFF.